A selection of T cell receptor beta chains follows, all from one sample in a study of cytomegalovirus exposure and HLA in healthy donors. Only in-frame clones appear in the TCRdb table, and some are missing; sequencing was by immunoSEQ multiplex PCR. The data contain about 200,000 clones, 70% to 90% of them singletons. What was sequenced was PBMCs. These receptors were collected from a woman aged 18-29 years in good health and CMV-seronegative. CDR3s include the opening cysteine and the closing phenylalanine or tryptophan. D genes are given only for firm matches. The size entry is marked missing in some rows and otherwise reads once, few, many or a size class.

V gene: TRBV7-8
D gene: TRBD1
J gene: TRBJ2-3
clone size: -
CDR3 protein: CASSLREGAAQYF
CDR3 DNA: TGTGCCAGCAGCCTTCGCGAGGGGGCCGCGCAGTATTTT

V gene: TRBV5-1
D gene: TRBD1
J gene: TRBJ2-2
clone size: -
CDR3 protein: CASSPIGQGLGELFF
CDR3 DNA: TGCGCCAGCAGCCCTATAGGACAGGGTCTCGGGGAGCTGTTTTTT

V gene: TRBV2
D gene: TRBD2
J gene: TRBJ2-7
clone size: once
CDR3 protein: CASRRRLAGGEQYF
CDR3 DNA: TGTGCCAGCAGAAGAAGATTAGCGGGAGGCGAGCAGTACTTC

V gene: TRBV7-2
D gene: -
J gene: TRBJ2-2
clone size: -
CDR3 protein: CASSLGSGGNTGELFF
CDR3 DNA: TGTGCCAGCAGCTTAGGGAGCGGAGGCAACACCGGGGAGCTGTTTTTT

V gene: TRBV7-9
D gene: TRBD1
J gene: TRBJ1-5
clone size: -
CDR3 protein: CASSSDRGTVSNQPQHF
CDR3 DNA: TGTGCCAGCAGTTCCGACAGGGGGACAGTGTCTAATCAGCCCCAGCATTTT

V gene: TRBV13
D gene: -
J gene: TRBJ2-1
clone size: -
CDR3 protein: CASSQGGRGHEQFF
CDR3 DNA: TGTGCCAGCAGCCAGGGGGGTAGAGGCCATGAGCAGTTCTTC

V gene: TRBV4-2
D gene: TRBD1
J gene: TRBJ1-2
clone size: -
CDR3 protein: CASSTGQQGYGYTF
CDR3 DNA: TGTGCCAGCAGCACGGGACAGCAGGGCTATGGCTACACCTTC

V gene: TRBV4-1
D gene: TRBD2
J gene: TRBJ2-3
clone size: -
CDR3 protein: CASSQDPTRLSGGRDTQYF
CDR3 DNA: TGCGCCAGCAGCCAAGATCCTACTCGACTGAGCGGGGGGCGGGATACGCAGTATTTT

V gene: TRBV4-3
D gene: TRBD1
J gene: TRBJ2-5
clone size: -
CDR3 protein: CASSRETGGSQETQYF
CDR3 DNA: TGCGCCAGCAGCCGCGAGACAGGGGGGAGCCAAGAGACCCAGTACTTC

V gene: TRBV4-2
D gene: -
J gene: TRBJ2-2
clone size: few
CDR3 protein: CASSQVGGANTGELFF
CDR3 DNA: TGTGCCAGCAGCCAAGTGGGGGGTGCGAACACCGGGGAGCTGTTTTTT

V gene: TRBV6-6
D gene: -
J gene: TRBJ1-1
clone size: -
CDR3 protein: CASSYSWKGGTEAFF
CDR3 DNA: TGTGCCAGCAGTTACTCGTGGAAAGGAGGCACTGAAGCTTTCTTT

V gene: TRBV19
D gene: TRBD2
J gene: TRBJ2-1
clone size: -
CDR3 protein: CASSIWTSGYNEQFF
CDR3 DNA: TGTGCCAGTAGTATTTGGACTAGCGGCTACAATGAGCAGTTCTTC

V gene: TRBV30
D gene: -
J gene: TRBJ1-2
clone size: -
CDR3 protein: CAWSGWRLDNYGYTF
CDR3 DNA: TGTGCCTGGTCCGGCTGGCGGTTAGATAACTATGGCTACACCTTC

V gene: TRBV27
D gene: TRBD1
J gene: TRBJ1-2
clone size: -
CDR3 protein: CASSLGTGLSGYTF
CDR3 DNA: TGTGCCAGCAGTTTGGGGACAGGGCTGAGTGGCTACACCTTC

V gene: TRBV4-1
D gene: TRBD2
J gene: TRBJ2-7
clone size: once
CDR3 protein: CTSSPTLGGRTNEQYF
CDR3 DNA: TGCACCAGCAGCCCGACACTAGGCGGGAGGACCAACGAGCAGTACTTC

V gene: TRBV10-3
D gene: -
J gene: TRBJ2-7
clone size: once
CDR3 protein: CAISESLEQYF
CDR3 DNA: TGTGCCATCAGTGAGTCCTTAGAGCAGTACTTC